This T cell receptor beta chain was observed in a study of CD8+ T cells in alopecia areata. Study information: Administration of oral tofacitinib to treated patients was at 5 to 10 mg twice daily.

TCR sequencing used cDNA made by reverse transcription of extracted RNA. Clones were read by immunoSEQ multiplex PCR, and TCRdb kept only the in-frame ones, dropping some. The table lists 60,000 to 70,000 clones, 45% to 50% of them singletons, with about a sixth in the top ten. CDR3 length: 13 residues. The germline V gene encodes CDR1 LNHDA and CDR2 SQIVND (reference sequence). With 6 bases clipped from V and 7 bases from J, the junction kept 3 bases outside the gene matches. Sorting separated CD4+ and CD8+ T cells out of PBMCs. The clonotype originates from a human donor with alopecia areata. The chain carries TRBV19 and TRBJ2-2; 9 nucleotides match TRBD1. Sample: CD8+ T cells sorted from blood, taken at week 0. CDR3 DNA: TGTGCCAGTAGGGGACAGGGAATCGGGGAGCTGTTTTTT. This translates into CASRGQGIGELFF.